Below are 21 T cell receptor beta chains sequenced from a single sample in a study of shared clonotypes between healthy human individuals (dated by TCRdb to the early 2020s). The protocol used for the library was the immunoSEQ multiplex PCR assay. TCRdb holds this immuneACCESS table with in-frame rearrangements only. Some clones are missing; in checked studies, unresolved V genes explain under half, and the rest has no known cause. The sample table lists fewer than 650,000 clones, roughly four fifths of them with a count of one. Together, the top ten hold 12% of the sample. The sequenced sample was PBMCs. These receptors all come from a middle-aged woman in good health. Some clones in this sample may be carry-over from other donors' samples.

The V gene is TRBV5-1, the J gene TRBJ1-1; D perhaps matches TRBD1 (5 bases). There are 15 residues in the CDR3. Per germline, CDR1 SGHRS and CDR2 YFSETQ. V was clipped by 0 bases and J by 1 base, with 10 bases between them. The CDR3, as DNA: TGCGCCAGCAGCTTGGCCGCGGGGGAGAACACTGAAGCTTTCTTT. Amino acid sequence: CASSLAAGENTEAFF.

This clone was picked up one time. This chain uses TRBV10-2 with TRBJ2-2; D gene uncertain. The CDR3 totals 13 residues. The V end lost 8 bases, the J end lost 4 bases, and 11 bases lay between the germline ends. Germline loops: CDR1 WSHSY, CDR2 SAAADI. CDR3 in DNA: TGCGCCAGCGTAAGGGAATTCACCGGGGAGCTGTTTTTT. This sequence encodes CASVREFTGELFF.

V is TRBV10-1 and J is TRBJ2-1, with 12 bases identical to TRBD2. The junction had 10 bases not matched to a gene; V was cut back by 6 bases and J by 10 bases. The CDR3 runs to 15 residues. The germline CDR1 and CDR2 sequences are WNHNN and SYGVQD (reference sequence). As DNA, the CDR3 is TGCGCCAGCAGCGCTAGCGGGAGGGCCTTGCGGGAGCAGTTCTTC. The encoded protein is CASSASGRALREQFF.

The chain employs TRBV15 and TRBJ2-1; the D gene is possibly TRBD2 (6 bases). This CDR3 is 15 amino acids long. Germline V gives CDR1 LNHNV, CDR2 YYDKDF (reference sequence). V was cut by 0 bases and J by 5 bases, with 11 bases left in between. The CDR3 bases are TGTGCCACCAGCAGAGATCGGGAGATTGACAATGAGCAGTTCTTC. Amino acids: CATSRDREIDNEQFF.

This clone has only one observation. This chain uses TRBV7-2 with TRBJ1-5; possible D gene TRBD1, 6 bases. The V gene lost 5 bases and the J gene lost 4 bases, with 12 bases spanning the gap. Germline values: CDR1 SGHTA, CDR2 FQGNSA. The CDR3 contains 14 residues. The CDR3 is CASSPWTENQPQHF. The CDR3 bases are TGTGCCAGCAGCCCATGGACAGAAAATCAGCCCCAGCATTTT. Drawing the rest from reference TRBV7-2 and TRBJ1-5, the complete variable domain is GAGVSQSPSNKVTEKGKDVELRCDPISGHTALYWYRQSLGQGLEFLIYFQGNSAPDKSGLPSDRFSAERTGGSVSTLTIQRTQQEDSAVYLCASSPWTENQPQHFGDGTRLSIL.

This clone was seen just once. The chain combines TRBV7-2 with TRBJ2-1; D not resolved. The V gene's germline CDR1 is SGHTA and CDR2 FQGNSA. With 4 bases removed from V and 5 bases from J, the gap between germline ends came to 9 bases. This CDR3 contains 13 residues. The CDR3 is CASSSLSHNEQFF. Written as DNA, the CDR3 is TGTGCCAGCAGCTCTTTAAGTCACAATGAGCAGTTCTTC.

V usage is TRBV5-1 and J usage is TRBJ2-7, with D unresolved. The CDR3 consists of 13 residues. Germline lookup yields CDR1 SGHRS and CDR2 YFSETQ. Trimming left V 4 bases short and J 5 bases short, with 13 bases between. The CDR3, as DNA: TGCGCCAGCAGCCCGACCCCAGCCCACGAGCAGTACTTC. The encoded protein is CASSPTPAHEQYF.

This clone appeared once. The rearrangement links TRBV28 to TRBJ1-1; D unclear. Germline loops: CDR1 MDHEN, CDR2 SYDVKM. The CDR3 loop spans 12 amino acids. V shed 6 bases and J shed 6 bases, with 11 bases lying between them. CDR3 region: CASRTLRPEAFF. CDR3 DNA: TGTGCCAGCAGGACCCTACGGCCTGAAGCTTTCTTT.

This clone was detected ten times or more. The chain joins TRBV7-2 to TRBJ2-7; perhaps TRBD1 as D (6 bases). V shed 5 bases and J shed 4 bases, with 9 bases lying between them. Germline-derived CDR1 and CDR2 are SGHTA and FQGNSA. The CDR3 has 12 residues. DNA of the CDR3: TGTGCCAGCAGCACAGGGTTTTACGAGCAGTACTTC. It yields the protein CASSTGFYEQYF.

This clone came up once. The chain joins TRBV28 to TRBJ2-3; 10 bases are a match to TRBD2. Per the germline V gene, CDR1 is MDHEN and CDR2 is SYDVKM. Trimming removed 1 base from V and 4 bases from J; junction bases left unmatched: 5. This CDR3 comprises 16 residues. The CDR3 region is CASSLSSGRAADTQYF. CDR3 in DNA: TGTGCCAGCAGTTTATCGAGCGGGAGGGCCGCAGATACGCAGTATTTT.

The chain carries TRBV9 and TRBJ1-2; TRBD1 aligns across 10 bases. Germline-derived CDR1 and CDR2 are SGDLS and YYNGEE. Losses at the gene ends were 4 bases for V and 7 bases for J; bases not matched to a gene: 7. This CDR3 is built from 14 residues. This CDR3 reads CASSRQGALGGYTF. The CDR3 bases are TGTGCCAGCAGCCGACAGGGGGCGTTGGGTGGCTACACCTTC.

For the CDR3, the DNA is TGTGCCAGCAGCTTGGGCGGGACTAGCGGGAGGATTGAGCAGTTCTTC. Its translation: CASSLGGTSGRIEQFF. This chain joins TRBV11-3 and TRBJ2-1, with TRBD2 matching over 15 bases. Germline CDR1 and CDR2: SGHNT and YENEEA. This CDR3 is built from 16 residues. The junction had 6 bases not matched to a gene; V was cut back by 3 bases and J by 9 bases.

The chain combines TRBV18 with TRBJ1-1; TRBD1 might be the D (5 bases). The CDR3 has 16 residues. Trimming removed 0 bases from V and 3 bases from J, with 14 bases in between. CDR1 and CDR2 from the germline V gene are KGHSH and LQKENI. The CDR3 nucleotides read TGTGCCAGCTCACCACCGAGGGGAGGGATGGACACTGAAGCTTTCTTT. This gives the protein CASSPPRGGMDTEAFF.

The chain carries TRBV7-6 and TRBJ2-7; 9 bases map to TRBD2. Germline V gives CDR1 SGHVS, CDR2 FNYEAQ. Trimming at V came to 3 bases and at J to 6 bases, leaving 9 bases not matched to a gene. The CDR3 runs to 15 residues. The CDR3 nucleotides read TGTGCCAGCAGCTTTGGGGCTAGCGGGAACGGCGAGCAGTACTTC. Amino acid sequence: CASSFGASGNGEQYF.

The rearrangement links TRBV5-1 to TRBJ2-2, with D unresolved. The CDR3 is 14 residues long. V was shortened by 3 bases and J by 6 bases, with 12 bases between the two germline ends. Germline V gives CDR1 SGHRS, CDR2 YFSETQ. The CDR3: CASSSILSAGELFF. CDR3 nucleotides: TGCGCCAGCAGCTCTATACTAAGCGCCGGGGAGCTGTTTTTT.

CDR3 nucleotides: TGTGCCAGCAGTTACCCGGGGTGGAACACTGAAGCTTTCTTT. This gives the protein CASSYPGWNTEAFF. This rearrangement joins TRBV28 to TRBJ1-1; D gene unclear. V was cut by 4 bases and J by 1 base, with 10 bases left in between. The CDR3 sequence is 14 residues long. CDR1 and CDR2 from the germline V gene are MDHEN and SYDVKM. Filled out from reference TRBV28 and TRBJ1-1, the complete variable domain reads DVKVTQSSRYLVKRTGEKVFLECVQDMDHENMFWYRQDPGLGLRLIYFSYDVKMKEKGDIPEGYSVSREKKERFSLILESASTNQTSMYLCASSYPGWNTEAFFGQGTRLTVV.

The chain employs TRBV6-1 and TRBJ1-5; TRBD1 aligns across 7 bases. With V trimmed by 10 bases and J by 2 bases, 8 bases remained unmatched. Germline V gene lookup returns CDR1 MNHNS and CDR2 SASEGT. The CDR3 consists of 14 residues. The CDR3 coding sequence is TGTGCCATTCGACAGGGTTGGGGCAATCAGCCCCAGCATTTT. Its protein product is CAIRQGWGNQPQHF.

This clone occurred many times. As DNA, the CDR3 is TGTGCCAGCAGCCAGGATGGCGAAAAACTGTTTTTT. It codes for CASSQDGEKLFF. The chain links TRBV5-8 to TRBJ1-4, with D uncertain. The V gene's germline CDR1 is SGHTS and CDR2 YDEGEE. V was trimmed by 4 bases and J by 8 bases, leaving 9 bases between them. The CDR3 covers 12 residues.

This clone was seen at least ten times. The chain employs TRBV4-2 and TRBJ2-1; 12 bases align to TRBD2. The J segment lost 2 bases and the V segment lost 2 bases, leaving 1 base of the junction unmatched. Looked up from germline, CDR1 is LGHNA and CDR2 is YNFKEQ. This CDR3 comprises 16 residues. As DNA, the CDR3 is TGTGCCAGCAGCCAACTAGCGGGAGGGACCTACAATGAGCAGTTCTTC. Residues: CASSQLAGGTYNEQFF.

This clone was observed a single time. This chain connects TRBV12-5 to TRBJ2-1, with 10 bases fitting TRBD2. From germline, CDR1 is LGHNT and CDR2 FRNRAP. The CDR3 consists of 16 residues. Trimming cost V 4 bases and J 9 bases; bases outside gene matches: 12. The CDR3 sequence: CASGSDRSGGPVEQFF. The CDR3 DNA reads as TGTGCTAGTGGTTCCGACCGTAGCGGGGGGCCCGTTGAGCAGTTCTTC.

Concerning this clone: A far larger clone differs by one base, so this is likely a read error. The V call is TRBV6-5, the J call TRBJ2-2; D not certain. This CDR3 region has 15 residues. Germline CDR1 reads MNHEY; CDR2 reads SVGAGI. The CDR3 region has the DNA TGTGCCAGCAATTACTCGACGGTGAACACCGGGGAGCTGTTTTTT. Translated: CASNYSTVNTGELFF.